This T cell receptor (beta chain) was documented in a study of blood T cell repertoires in COVID-19. The wider study: Sample material is recorded as cDNA or gDNA derived from T cells, B-cell-depleted T cells, or PBMCs.

This table comes from immunoSEQ multiplex PCR, and its TCRdb copy is limited to in-frame clones, with some not included. The data contain some 400,000 clones, around 87% of them seen just once; the ten biggest clones take up under 11%. Germline V lookup: CDR1 MNHEY, CDR2 SVGEGT. V dropped 5 bases and J dropped 5; count of bases not matched to a gene: 11. There are 16 residues in the CDR3. The sample comprised peripheral blood. The sequence was obtained from a woman in her 30s with COVID-19, enrolled during active disease. The chain couples TRBV6-2 or TRBV6-3 to TRBJ1-1; 10 bases map to TRBD1. The CDR3 loop reads CASSDNPGQGETEAFF. Here the CDR3 DNA reads TGTGCCAGCAGTGACAACCCCGGACAGGGGGAGACTGAAGCTTTCTTT.